What follows is one TCR beta chain and its context. Its target is unknown. The same CDR3 can be traced to other DNA sequences in this sample. The data originate from a study of shared clonotypes between healthy human individuals. Points from the study as a whole: Generally, estimated richness proved larger in naive subsets than it did in memory subsets.

Sequenced by immunoSEQ multiplex PCR; TCRdb stores in-frame clones only, minus some. The sample has over a million clones, approximately 98% seen once. The sequence derives from a young man in good health. Sequenced input: naive CD4+ T cells sorted from blood. Subset denoted: CD45RA+ positively selected.

CDR3 DNA sequence: TGTGCCAGCAGTGGGCAGGGTGGCACCGGGGAGCTGTTTTTT. It specifies CASSGQGGTGELFF. The gene calls are TRBV2 and TRBJ2-2; TRBD1 is a possible D gene (5 bases). The CDR3 consists of 14 residues. V shed 4 bases and J shed 4 bases, with 10 bases lying between them. CDR1 SNHLY and CDR2 FYNNEI come from the germline V gene. The full variable domain, its missing parts supplied by reference TRBV2 and TRBJ2-2, is EPEVTQTPSHQVTQMGQEVILRCVPISNHLYFYWYRQILGQKVEFLVSFYNNEISEKSEIFDDQFSVERPDGSNFTLKIRSTKLEDSAMYFCASSGQGGTGELFFGEGSRLTVL.